Here is one T cell receptor beta chain with its context. Its target is unknown. The source of the sample is a study of graft-versus-host responses after intestinal transplantation. Study-level background: Every recipient had anti-thymocyte globulin induction and about three years of tacrolimus plus steroids.

The CDR3 contains 15 residues. Trimming pared 10 bases from V and 3 bases from J, leaving 22 bases between. In germline, CDR1 is SGHAT, CDR2 FQNNGV. Study results and caveats: Some GvH clones were seen earlier in gut or blood, suggesting intestinal origin. Early declines in HvG clones that occurred post-transplant were associated with peak circulating GvH clone levels.

Here immunoSEQ multiplex PCR was the method, and the copy in TCRdb shows in-frame clones only, minus some. Of around 100,000 clones in the sample, more than 85% are singletons; the top ten hold 1% to 1.5%. This receptor was taken from a human donor who received an intestinal transplant. Sequenced material: unstimulated CD8+ T cells sorted from spleen or lymph node cells, taken before intestinal transplant. The chain joins TRBV11-2 to TRBJ2-7; a weak D match, TRBD2 (5 bases). In nucleotides, the CDR3 is TGTGCCACCTCCTCCCGGGATCTAGGATTCTACGAGCAGTACTTC. It specifies CATSSRDLGFYEQYF.